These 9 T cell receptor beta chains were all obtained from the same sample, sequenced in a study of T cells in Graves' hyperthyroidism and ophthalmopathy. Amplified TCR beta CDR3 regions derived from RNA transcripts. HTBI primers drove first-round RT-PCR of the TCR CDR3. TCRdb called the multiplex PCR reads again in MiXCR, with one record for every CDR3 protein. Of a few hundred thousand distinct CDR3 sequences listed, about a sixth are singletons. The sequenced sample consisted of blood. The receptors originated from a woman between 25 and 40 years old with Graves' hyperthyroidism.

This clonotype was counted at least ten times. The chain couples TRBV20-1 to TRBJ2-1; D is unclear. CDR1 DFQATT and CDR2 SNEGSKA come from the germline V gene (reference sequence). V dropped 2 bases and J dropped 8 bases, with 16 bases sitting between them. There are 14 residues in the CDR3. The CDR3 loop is CSARPRRLVHEQFF. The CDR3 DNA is TGCAGTGCTAGACCCAGACGACTTGTCCATGAGCAGTTCTTC.

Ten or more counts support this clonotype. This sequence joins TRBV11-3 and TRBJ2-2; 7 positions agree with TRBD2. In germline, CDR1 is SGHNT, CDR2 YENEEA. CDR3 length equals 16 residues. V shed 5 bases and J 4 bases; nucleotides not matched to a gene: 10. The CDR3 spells CASSPGIAGITGELFF. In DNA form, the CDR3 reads TGTGCCAGCAGCCCCGGGATAGCGGGTATCACCGGGGAGCTGTTTTTT.

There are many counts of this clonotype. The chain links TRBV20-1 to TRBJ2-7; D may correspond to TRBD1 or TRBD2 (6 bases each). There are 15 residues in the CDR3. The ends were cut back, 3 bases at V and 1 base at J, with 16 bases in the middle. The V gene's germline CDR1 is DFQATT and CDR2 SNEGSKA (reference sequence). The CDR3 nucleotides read TGCAGTGCTAGGACCCCCCGGGGGCTATCCTACGAGCAGTACTTC. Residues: CSARTPRGLSYEQYF.

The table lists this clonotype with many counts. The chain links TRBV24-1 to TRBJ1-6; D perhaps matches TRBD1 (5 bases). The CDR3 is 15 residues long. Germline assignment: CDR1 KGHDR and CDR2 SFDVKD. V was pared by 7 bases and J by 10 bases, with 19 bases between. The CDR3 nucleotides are TGTGCCACCAGGCCCCACCAAGGGGCTGAATCACCCCTCCACTTT. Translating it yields CATRPHQGAESPLHF.

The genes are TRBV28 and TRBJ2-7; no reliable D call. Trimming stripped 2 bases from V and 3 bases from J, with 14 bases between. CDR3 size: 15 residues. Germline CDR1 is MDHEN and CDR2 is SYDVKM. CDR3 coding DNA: TGTGCCAGCAGTTTAGGCTTGAGAGTCCGCTACGAGCAGTACTTC. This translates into CASSLGLRVRYEQYF.

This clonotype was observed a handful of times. In DNA, the CDR3 is TGTGCCAGCAGTCCGGTGGTGGGGGGTTTTCAAGAGACCCAGTACTTC. It is translated as CASSPVVGGFQETQYF. The chain uses TRBV6-2 or TRBV6-3 and TRBJ2-5, with D perhaps matching TRBD2 (6 bases). V dropped 5 bases and J dropped 2 bases, with 18 bases sitting between them. The CDR3 loop spans 16 amino acids. Germline-derived CDR1 and CDR2 are MNHEY and SVGEGT.

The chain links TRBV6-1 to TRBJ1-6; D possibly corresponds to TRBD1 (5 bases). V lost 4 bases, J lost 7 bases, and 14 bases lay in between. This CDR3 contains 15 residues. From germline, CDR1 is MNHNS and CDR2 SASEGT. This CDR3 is CASSAPVQGNSPLHF. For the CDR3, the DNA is TGTGCCAGCAGTGCCCCTGTGCAGGGAAATTCACCCCTCCACTTT.

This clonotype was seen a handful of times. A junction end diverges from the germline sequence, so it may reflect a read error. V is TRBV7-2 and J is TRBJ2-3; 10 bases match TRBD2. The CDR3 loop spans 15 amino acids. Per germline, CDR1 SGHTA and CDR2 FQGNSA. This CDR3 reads CASRRTSGGADAQYF. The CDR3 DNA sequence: TGTGCCAGCAGACGGACTAGCGGAGGGGCAGATGCGCAGTATTTT.

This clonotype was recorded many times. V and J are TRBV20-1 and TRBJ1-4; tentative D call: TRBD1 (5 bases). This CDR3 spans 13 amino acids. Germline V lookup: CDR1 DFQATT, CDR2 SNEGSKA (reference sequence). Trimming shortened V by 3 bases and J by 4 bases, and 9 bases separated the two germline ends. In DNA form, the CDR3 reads TGCAGTGCTAGTCCCGGGGGTAATGAAAAACTGTTTTTT. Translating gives CSASPGGNEKLFF.